The clone carrying this T cell receptor beta chain was counted at least ten times. Primers used in a second PCR of roughly 6 to 11 cycles were a sample-barcoded 5' primer and a J-beta primer mix. MiXCR, run by TCRdb on the 5' RACE reads, gives a single entry per CDR3 protein. The sample has approximately 900,000 distinct CDR3 sequences; roughly 28% are singletons. The record originates from a study of blood T cells in healthy people across ages. They isolated at least 6 million PBMCs from each sample. This same sample was also taken into another study, of T cells of mothers and their children.

The sample taken for sequencing was blood. This TCR came from a woman in her 40s in good health.

The CDR3 loop is CASSTVGGVGANVLTF. CDR3 sequence (DNA): TGTGCCAGCAGCACCGTGGGTGGGGTTGGGGCCAACGTCCTGACTTTC. The rearrangement uses TRBV28 and TRBJ2-6, with D uncertain. In germline, CDR1 is MDHEN, CDR2 SYDVKM. There are 16 residues in the CDR3. The V gene lost 6 bases and the J gene lost 3 bases, with 15 bases spanning the gap. The full variable domain, completed using reference TRBV28 and TRBJ2-6, is DVKVTQSSRYLVKRTGEKVFLECVQDMDHENMFWYRQDPGLGLRLIYFSYDVKMKEKGDIPEGYSVSREKKERFSLILESASTNQTSMYLCASSTVGGVGANVLTFGAGSRLTVL.